This T cell receptor beta chain was recorded in a study of cytomegalovirus exposure and HLA in healthy donors. PCR employed 60 Vbeta and 13 Jbeta primers. Libraries were prepared by immunoSEQ multiplex PCR; TCRdb keeps only in-frame clonotypes and omits some of them. Of fewer than 200,000 clones listed, over 60% were seen once; the top ten hold roughly 6%. This CDR3 is built from 17 residues. Looked up from germline, CDR1 is MDHEN and CDR2 is SYDVKM. V trimming: 2 bases; J trimming: 1 base; junction bases outside the gene matches: 8. The sequenced material came from PBMCs. The chain links TRBV28 to TRBJ1-1, with 9 nucleotides matching TRBD1. This sequence originates from a man between 40 and 49 years old in good health and CMV-seropositive. The CDR3 DNA sequence: TGTGCCAGCAGTTTAACGGACAGGGGATACCCGAACACTGAAGCTTTCTTT. It translates to CASSLTDRGYPNTEAFF.